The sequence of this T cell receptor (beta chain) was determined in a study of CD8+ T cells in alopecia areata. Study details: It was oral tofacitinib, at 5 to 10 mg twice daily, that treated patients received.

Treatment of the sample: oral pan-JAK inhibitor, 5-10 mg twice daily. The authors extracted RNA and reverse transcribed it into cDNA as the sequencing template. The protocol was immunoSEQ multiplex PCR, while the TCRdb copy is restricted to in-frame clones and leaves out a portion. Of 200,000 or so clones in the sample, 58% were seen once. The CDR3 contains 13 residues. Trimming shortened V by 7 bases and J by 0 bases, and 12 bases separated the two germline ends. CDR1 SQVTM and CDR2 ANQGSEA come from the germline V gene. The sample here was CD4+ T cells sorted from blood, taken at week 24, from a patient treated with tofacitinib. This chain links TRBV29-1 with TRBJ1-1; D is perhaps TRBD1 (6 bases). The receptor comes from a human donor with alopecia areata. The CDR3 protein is CSGNRALNTEAFF. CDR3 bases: TGCAGCGGCAACAGGGCCTTGAACACTGAAGCTTTCTTT.